This note documents a single T cell receptor beta chain sequence. The sample belongs to a study of blood T cell repertoires in COVID-19. On the study more broadly: Italy, Spain and the United States were the sources of the convalescent and acute COVID-19 samples.

Assay used: immunoSEQ multiplex PCR; TCRdb lists only in-frame clones, some missing. The sample contains hundreds of thousands of clones, around 87% of which appear only once. The CDR3 length is 16 residues. Trimming at V came to 3 bases and at J to 10 bases, leaving 18 bases not matched to a gene. Germline loops: CDR1 SGHRS, CDR2 YFSETQ. The sequenced sample consisted of peripheral blood. The chain carries TRBV5-1 and TRBJ1-2; TRBD1 matches at 7 bases. The source is a woman aged 25 to 39 who had recovered from COVID-19. The CDR3 coding sequence is TGCGCCAGCAGCTATGGGCTGAGACAGGGAATTCTCCCCTACACCTTC. Encoded protein: CASSYGLRQGILPYTF.